The 22 T cell receptor beta chains presented below share a single source sample, sequenced in a study of radiotherapy plus CTLA-4 blockade in lung cancer (dated by TCRdb to between 2018 and 2020). The library relied on the immunoSEQ multiplex PCR assay. The source is immuneACCESS, and TCRdb retained only in-frame sequences with V and J called. Part of the clones is not carried over; for the studies checked, unresolved V genes explain less than half of this, and the remainder is unexplained. This sample comprises 70,000 to 100,000 clones, approximately 83% of them detected only once. 2% to 2.5% of the sample belongs to the ten largest clones. This material consisted of peripheral blood, taken from a patient treated with radiotherapy plus ipilimumab. The origin of the receptors is a human donor with non-small cell lung cancer who had a partial response to radiotherapy plus ipilimumab.

CDR3 in amino acids: CASSNPGLASGELFF. In DNA form, the CDR3 reads TGTGCCAGCAGCAACCCGGGACTAGCGTCTGGGGAGCTGTTTTTT. This chain uses TRBV28 with TRBJ2-2, with 10 bases lining up with TRBD2. Looked up from germline, CDR1 is MDHEN and CDR2 is SYDVKM. With V trimmed by 6 bases and J by 8 bases, 9 bases remained unmatched. CDR3 length: 15 residues.

This clone has only a few counts. For the CDR3, the DNA is TGCGCCAGCAGCCAGAGGGGGAGCACTGAAGCTTTCTTT. It is translated as CASSQRGSTEAFF. The chain links TRBV4-1 to TRBJ1-1; D might be TRBD1 (6 bases). The germline gives CDR1 MGHRA, CDR2 YSYEKL. The CDR3 is 13 amino acids. V was cut by 3 bases and J by 4 bases, with 9 bases left in between.

This clone occurred once. This chain uses TRBV6-5 with TRBJ1-5; TRBD1 agrees at 7 bases. This CDR3 region has 15 residues. Unmatched junction bases numbered 9, after V lost 6 bases and J lost 4 bases. Germline loops: CDR1 MNHEY, CDR2 SVGAGI. The CDR3 is CASSRLDRINQPQHF. In DNA form, the CDR3 reads TGTGCCAGCAGCCGCTTGGACAGGATTAATCAGCCCCAGCATTTT.

The rearrangement joins TRBV5-1 to TRBJ2-3; TRBD1 aligns across 9 bases. The germline CDR1 and CDR2 sequences are SGHRS and YFSETQ. V gave up 4 bases and J gave up 4 bases; unmatched junction bases: 7. The CDR3 totals 15 residues. CDR3 coding DNA: TGCGCCAGCAGCCCGGGACAGGGATTGGCAGATACGCAGTATTTT. This sequence encodes CASSPGQGLADTQYF. Full variable domain (outside the CDR3, taken from reference TRBV5-1 and TRBJ2-3): KAGVTQTPRYLIKTRGQQVTLSCSPISGHRSVSWYQQTPGQGLQFLFEYFSETQRNKGNFPGRFSGRQFSNSRSEMNVSTLELGDSALYLCASSPGQGLADTQYFGPGTRLTVL.

This clone showed up just once. This chain uses TRBV5-1 with TRBJ1-4; D perhaps matches TRBD1 (6 bases). There are 15 residues in the CDR3. The germline V gene has CDR1 SGHRS and CDR2 YFSETQ. The V end was cut by 2 bases, the J end by 4 bases, with 12 bases between. The DNA of the CDR3 is TGCGCCAGCAGCTTCTGGACAGCTAATAATGAAAAACTGTTTTTT. Translated, it gives CASSFWTANNEKLFF. The full variable domain, in which reference TRBV5-1 and TRBJ1-4 provide the parts outside the CDR3, is KAGVTQTPRYLIKTRGQQVTLSCSPISGHRSVSWYQQTPGQGLQFLFEYFSETQRNKGNFPGRFSGRQFSNSRSEMNVSTLELGDSALYLCASSFWTANNEKLFFGSGTQLSVL.

The chain links TRBV14 to TRBJ2-1; D is uncertain. Germline assignment: CDR1 SGHDN and CDR2 FVKESK. The CDR3 totals 14 residues. Trimming took 3 bases from V and 1 from J, leaving 7 bases between them. The CDR3 is CASSQALSYNEQFF. The CDR3 DNA follows: TGTGCCAGCAGCCAGGCACTATCCTACAATGAGCAGTTCTTC.

The chain couples TRBV9 to TRBJ2-2; tentatively, D is TRBD2 (5 bases). Germline CDR1 is SGDLS and CDR2 is YYNGEE. CDR3 length: 16 residues. V dropped 0 bases and J dropped 2 bases, with 11 bases sitting between them. CDR3 sequence (DNA): TGTGCCAGCAGCGTAGCGGTTAGCGCAAACACCGGGGAGCTGTTTTTT. It is translated as CASSVAVSANTGELFF.

This clone has just a few counts. The gene calls are TRBV6-6 and TRBJ1-1; no firm D call. V shed 5 bases and J shed 7 bases, with 14 bases lying between them. Per the germline V gene, CDR1 is MNHNY and CDR2 is SVGAGI (reference sequence). The CDR3 is 13 amino acids. In DNA, the CDR3 is TGTGCCAGCAGTCCACGGACGGAGGATGAAGCTTTCTTT. Protein sequence: CASSPRTEDEAFF.

The chain links TRBV15 to TRBJ1-1; D uncertain. Germline V gene lookup returns CDR1 LNHNV and CDR2 YYDKDF (reference sequence). This CDR3 is 15 amino acids long. V gave up 2 bases and J gave up 4 bases, with 14 bases separating them. The DNA of the CDR3 is TGTGCCACCAGCAGACCAGGTTTAAAAGGCACTGAAGCTTTCTTT. It codes for CATSRPGLKGTEAFF.

This chain uses TRBV5-1 with TRBJ1-2, with no clear D. Per germline, CDR1 SGHRS and CDR2 YFSETQ. Deletions cut 4 bases from V and 6 bases from J, with 19 bases between. This CDR3 spans 15 amino acids. CDR3 residues: CASSPGAVETNGYTF. For the CDR3, the DNA is TGCGCCAGCAGCCCCGGAGCAGTAGAGACGAATGGCTACACCTTC.

V gene TRBV6-1 combines with J gene TRBJ1-2; a possible D gene is TRBD1 (6 bases). Trimming left V 5 bases short and J 4 bases short, with 11 bases between. Looked up from germline, CDR1 is MNHNS and CDR2 is SASEGT. This CDR3 spans 13 amino acids. CDR3 in DNA: TGTGCCAGCAGTCAGACAGGAAGCTATGGCTACACCTTC. It codes for CASSQTGSYGYTF.

The rearrangement joins TRBV11-3 to TRBJ2-3, with 7 bases lining up with TRBD1. V lost 7 bases and J lost 3; bases outside the gene matches: 7. CDR3 size: 14 residues. Germline V gene data show CDR1 as SGHNT and CDR2 as YENEEA. DNA for the CDR3: TGTGCCAGCAATAAGGGGGCTGGGACAGATACGCAGTATTTT. This codes for CASNKGAGTDTQYF.

This sequence joins TRBV5-1 and TRBJ1-1, with D possibly being TRBD1 (6 bases). Germline assignment: CDR1 SGHRS and CDR2 YFSETQ. Trimming took 6 bases from V and 5 from J, leaving 17 bases between them. This CDR3 is 14 amino acids long. The CDR3 bases are TGCGCCAGCACCCATGGGCAGGGGAGAACTGAAGCTTTCTTT. It yields the protein CASTHGQGRTEAFF.

The chain carries TRBV4-1 and TRBJ2-1; perhaps TRBD1 as D (6 bases). The germline CDR1 and CDR2 sequences are MGHRA and YSYEKL. This CDR3 region has 16 residues. V gave up 0 bases and J gave up 2 bases, with 11 bases separating them. The CDR3 nucleotides read TGCGCCAGCAGCCAAGAGACCTGGGACACCTACAATGAGCAGTTCTTC. This sequence encodes CASSQETWDTYNEQFF.

The genes are TRBV5-1 and TRBJ1-4; D might be TRBD1 (6 bases). This CDR3 spans 14 amino acids. V was trimmed by 2 bases and J by 4 bases, leaving 9 bases between them. The germline gives CDR1 SGHRS, CDR2 YFSETQ. As DNA, the CDR3 is TGCGCCAGCAGCTTTGGACAGATTAATGAAAAACTGTTTTTT. Protein sequence: CASSFGQINEKLFF.

This chain links TRBV7-2 with TRBJ1-1; 7 nucleotides match TRBD1. The germline CDR1 and CDR2 sequences are SGHTA and FQGNSA. CDR3 length equals 14 residues. V lost 4 bases, J lost 6 bases, and 8 bases stayed unmatched. The CDR3, as DNA: TGTGCCAGCAGCTCCCTCAGGGGGGACCCTGAAGCTTTCTTT. It codes for CASSSLRGDPEAFF.

Only a few counts were recorded for this clone. The rearrangement links TRBV7-6 to TRBJ2-5; TRBD2 agrees at 9 bases. With 3 bases clipped from V and 0 bases from J, the junction kept 5 bases outside the gene matches. This CDR3 has 16 amino acids. CDR1 and CDR2 (germline): SGHVS, FNYEAQ. The CDR3 region is CASSFRLAVHQETQYF. The CDR3 DNA sequence: TGTGCCAGCAGCTTTCGACTAGCGGTTCACCAAGAGACCCAGTACTTC.

CDR3 nucleotide sequence: TGTGCCACCAGCAGATTTGGCGGGCGGGACTACAATGAGCAGTTCTTC. It specifies CATSRFGGRDYNEQFF. The genes are TRBV15 and TRBJ2-1; a weak D match, TRBD2 (6 bases). CDR3 size: 16 residues. Germline V CDR1 and CDR2: LNHNV, YYDKDF (reference sequence). Trimming shortened V by 2 bases and J by 3 bases, and 14 bases separated the two germline ends.

This clone appeared once. The chain is built from TRBV5-8 and TRBJ2-5; TRBD1 is a possible D gene (6 bases). The CDR3 is 16 residues long. The germline CDR1 and CDR2 sequences are SGHTS and YDEGEE. With 0 bases removed from V and 0 bases from J, the gap between germline ends came to 12 bases. The CDR3 spells CASSLATGSYQETQYF. CDR3 in DNA: TGTGCCAGCAGCTTGGCAACAGGGTCGTACCAAGAGACCCAGTACTTC.

This clone has only a few counts. The gene calls are TRBV7-2 and TRBJ1-3; the D gene is possibly TRBD1 (5 bases). The CDR3 consists of 16 residues. V was cut by 5 bases and J by 0 bases, with 14 bases left in between. Germline V lookup: CDR1 SGHTA, CDR2 FQGNSA. CDR3 bases: TGTGCCAGCAGCGGACGAACAGGTTCCTCTGGAAACACCATATATTTT. Translated: CASSGRTGSSGNTIYF. The full variable domain, in which reference TRBV7-2 and TRBJ1-3 provide the parts outside the CDR3, is GAGVSQSPSNKVTEKGKDVELRCDPISGHTALYWYRQSLGQGLEFLIYFQGNSAPDKSGLPSDRFSAERTGGSVSTLTIQRTQQEDSAVYLCASSGRTGSSGNTIYFGEGSWLTVV.

The chain joins TRBV5-4 to TRBJ2-7; a weak D match, TRBD2 (5 bases). The CDR3 is 15 amino acids. Trimming removed 3 bases from V and 4 bases from J, with 17 bases in between. Germline CDR1 is SGHNT and CDR2 is YYREEE (reference sequence). DNA for the CDR3: TGTGCCAGCAGCTGGATAGGGCGGAGGCAGTACGAGCAGTACTTC. Translation gives CASSWIGRRQYEQYF. Complete variable domain (other parts from reference TRBV5-4 and TRBJ2-7): ETGVTQSPTHLIKTRGQQVTLRCSSQSGHNTVSWYQQALGQGPQFIFQYYREEENGRGNFPPRFSGLQFPNYSSELNVNALELDDSALYLCASSWIGRRQYEQYFGPGTRLTVT.

CDR3 coding DNA: TGTGCCAGCAGCTTAGATACTGGCTACAATGAGCAGTTCTTC. Translated: CASSLDTGYNEQFF. This chain connects TRBV11-3 to TRBJ2-1; D ambiguous. This CDR3 has 14 amino acids. V was trimmed by 0 bases and J by 3 bases, leaving 6 bases between them. CDR1 and CDR2 (germline): SGHNT, YENEEA.